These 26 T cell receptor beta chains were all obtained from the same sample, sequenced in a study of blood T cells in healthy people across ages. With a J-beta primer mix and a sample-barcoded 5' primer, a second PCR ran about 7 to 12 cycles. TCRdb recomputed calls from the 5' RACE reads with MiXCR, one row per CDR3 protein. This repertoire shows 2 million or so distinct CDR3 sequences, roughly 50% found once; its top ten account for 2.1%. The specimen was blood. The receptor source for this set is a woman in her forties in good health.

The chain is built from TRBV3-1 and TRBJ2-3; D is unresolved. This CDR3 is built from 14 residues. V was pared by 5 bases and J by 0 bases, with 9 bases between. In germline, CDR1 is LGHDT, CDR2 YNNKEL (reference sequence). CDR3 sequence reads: CASSSAESTDTQYF. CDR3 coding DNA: TGTGCCAGCAGCTCGGCCGAGAGCACAGATACGCAGTATTTT.

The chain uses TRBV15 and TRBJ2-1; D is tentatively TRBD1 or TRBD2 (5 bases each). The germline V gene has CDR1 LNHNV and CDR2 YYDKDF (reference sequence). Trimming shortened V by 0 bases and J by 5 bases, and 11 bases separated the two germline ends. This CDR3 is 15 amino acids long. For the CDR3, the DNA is TGTGCCACCAGCAGAGATACGGGACCTCACAATGAGCAGTTCTTC. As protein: CATSRDTGPHNEQFF.

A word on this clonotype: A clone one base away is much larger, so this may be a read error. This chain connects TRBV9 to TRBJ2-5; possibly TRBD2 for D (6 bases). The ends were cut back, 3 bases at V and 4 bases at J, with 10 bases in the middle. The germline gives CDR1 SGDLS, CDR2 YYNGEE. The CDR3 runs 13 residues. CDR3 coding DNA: TGTGCCAGCAGCGGCGACGGGGGAGAGACCCAGTACTTC. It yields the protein CASSGDGGETQYF.

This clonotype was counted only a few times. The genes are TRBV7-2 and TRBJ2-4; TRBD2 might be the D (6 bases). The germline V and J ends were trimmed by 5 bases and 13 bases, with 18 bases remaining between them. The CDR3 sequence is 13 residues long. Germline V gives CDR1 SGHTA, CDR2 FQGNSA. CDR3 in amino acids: CASSPGTESKQYF. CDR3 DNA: TGTGCCAGCAGCCCAGGGACTGAAAGCAAGCAGTACTTC. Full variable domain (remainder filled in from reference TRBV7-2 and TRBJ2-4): GAGVSQSPSNKVTEKGKDVELRCDPISGHTALYWYRQSLGQGLEFLIYFQGNSAPDKSGLPSDRFSAERTGGSVSTLTIQRTQQEDSAVYLCASSPGTESKQYFGAGTRLSVL.

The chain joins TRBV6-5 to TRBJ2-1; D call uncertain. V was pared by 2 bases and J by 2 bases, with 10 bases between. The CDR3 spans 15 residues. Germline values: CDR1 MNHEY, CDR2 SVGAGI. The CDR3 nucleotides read TGTGCCAGCAGTTACGAATCACGGACCTACAATGAGCAGTTCTTC. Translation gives CASSYESRTYNEQFF.

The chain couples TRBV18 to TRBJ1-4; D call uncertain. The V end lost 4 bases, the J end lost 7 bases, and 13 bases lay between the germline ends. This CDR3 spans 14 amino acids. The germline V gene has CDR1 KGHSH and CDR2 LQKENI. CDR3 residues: CASSLREATEKLFF. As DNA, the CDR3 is TGTGCCAGCTCACTAAGGGAGGCGACTGAAAAACTGTTTTTT.

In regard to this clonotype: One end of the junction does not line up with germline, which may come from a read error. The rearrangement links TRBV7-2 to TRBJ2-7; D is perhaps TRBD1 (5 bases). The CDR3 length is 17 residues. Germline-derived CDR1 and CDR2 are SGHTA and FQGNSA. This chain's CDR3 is CASSLVPGDLRGYEQYF. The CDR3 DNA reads TGCGCCAGCAGCTTAGTCCCTGGTGACCTTAGGGGTTACGAGCAGTACTTC.

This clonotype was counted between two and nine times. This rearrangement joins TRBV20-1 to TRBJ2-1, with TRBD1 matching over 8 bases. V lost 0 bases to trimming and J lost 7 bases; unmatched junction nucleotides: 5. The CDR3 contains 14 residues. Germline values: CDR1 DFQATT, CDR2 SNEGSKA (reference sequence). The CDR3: CSAREWTGRNEQFF. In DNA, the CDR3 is TGCAGTGCTAGAGAATGGACAGGGAGGAATGAGCAGTTCTTC.

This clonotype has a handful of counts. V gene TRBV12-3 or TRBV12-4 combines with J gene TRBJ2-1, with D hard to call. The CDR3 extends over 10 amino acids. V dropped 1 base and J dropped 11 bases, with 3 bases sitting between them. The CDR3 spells CASSLGKQFF. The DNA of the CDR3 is TGTGCCAGCAGTTTAGGAAAGCAGTTCTTC.

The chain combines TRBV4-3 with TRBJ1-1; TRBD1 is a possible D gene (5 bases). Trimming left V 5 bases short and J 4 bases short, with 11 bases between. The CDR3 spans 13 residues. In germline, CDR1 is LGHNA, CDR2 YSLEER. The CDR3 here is CASSRGSTTEAFF. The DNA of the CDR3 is TGCGCCAGCAGCAGGGGAAGTACCACTGAAGCTTTCTTT.

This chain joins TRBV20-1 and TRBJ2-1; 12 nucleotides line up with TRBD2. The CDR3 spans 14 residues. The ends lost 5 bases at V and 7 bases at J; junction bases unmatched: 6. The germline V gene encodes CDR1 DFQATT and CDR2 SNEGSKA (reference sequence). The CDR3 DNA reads TGCAGTGCTCAAGGACTAGCGGGGAAGAATGAGCAGTTCTTC. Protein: CSAQGLAGKNEQFF.

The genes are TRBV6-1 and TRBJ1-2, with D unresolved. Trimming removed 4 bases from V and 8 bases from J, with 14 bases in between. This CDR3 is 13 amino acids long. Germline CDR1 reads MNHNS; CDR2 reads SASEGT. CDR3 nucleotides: TGTGCCAGCAGTGGCGACGGTGTCGAGGGCTACACCTTC. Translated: CASSGDGVEGYTF.

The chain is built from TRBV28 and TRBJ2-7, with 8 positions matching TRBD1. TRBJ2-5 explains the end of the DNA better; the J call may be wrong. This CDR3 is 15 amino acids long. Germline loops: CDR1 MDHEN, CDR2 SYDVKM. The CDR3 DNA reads TGTGCCAGCCGAAGACAGGGGCCAGAGGGGGAGACCCAGTACTTC. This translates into CASRRQGPEGETQYF.

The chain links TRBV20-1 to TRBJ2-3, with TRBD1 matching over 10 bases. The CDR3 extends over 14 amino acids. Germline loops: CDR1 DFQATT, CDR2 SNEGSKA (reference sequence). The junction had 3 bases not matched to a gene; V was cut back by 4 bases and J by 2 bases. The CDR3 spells CSAKTGGFTDTQYF. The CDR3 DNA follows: TGCAGTGCTAAGACAGGGGGCTTCACAGATACGCAGTATTTT.

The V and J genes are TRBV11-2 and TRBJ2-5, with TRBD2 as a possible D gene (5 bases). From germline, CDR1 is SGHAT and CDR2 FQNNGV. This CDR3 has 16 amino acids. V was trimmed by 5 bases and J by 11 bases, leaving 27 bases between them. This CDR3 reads CASSPRFLGGDNEQYF. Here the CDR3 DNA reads TGTGCCAGCAGCCCCCGATTTCTAGGAGGAGACAATGAGCAGTACTTC.

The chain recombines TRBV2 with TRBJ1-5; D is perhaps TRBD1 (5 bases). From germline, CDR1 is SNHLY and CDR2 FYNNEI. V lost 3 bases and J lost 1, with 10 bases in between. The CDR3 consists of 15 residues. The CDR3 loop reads CASSERDLSNQPQHF. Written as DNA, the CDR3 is TGTGCCAGCAGTGAGAGGGACCTAAGCAATCAGCCCCAGCATTTT.

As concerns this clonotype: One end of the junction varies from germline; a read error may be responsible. As DNA, the CDR3 is TGCGCCAGCACCCAATCCTTCGGAGCGGAGGGCAATGAGCAGTTCTTC. The encoded protein is CASTQSFGAEGNEQFF. The V gene is TRBV4-1, the J gene TRBJ2-1, with a weak D call TRBD2 (6 bases). Per germline, CDR1 MGHRA and CDR2 YSYEKL. This CDR3 is built from 16 residues.

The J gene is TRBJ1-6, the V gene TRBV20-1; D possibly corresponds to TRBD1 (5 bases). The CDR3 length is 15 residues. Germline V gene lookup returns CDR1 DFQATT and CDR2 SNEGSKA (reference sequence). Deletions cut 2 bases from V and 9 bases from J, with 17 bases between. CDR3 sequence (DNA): TGCAGTGCTAGAATAGTGCAGGGTTACGGTTCACCCCTCCACTTT. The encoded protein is CSARIVQGYGSPLHF.

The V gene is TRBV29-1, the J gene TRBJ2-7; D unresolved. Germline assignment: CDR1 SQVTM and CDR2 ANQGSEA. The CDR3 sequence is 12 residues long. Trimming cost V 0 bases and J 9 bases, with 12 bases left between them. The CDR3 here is CSVEETPLGQYF. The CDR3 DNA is TGCAGCGTTGAAGAAACGCCGCTCGGGCAGTACTTC.

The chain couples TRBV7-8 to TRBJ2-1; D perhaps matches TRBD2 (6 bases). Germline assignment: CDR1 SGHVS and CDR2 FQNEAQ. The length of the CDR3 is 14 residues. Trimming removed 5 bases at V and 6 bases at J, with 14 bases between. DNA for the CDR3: TGTGCCAGCAGCCCGCGGGACGACTCCAATGAGCAGTTCTTC. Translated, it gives CASSPRDDSNEQFF.

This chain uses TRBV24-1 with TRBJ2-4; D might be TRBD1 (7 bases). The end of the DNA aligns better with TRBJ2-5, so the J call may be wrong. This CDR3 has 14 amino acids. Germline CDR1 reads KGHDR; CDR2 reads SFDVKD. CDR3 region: CATSDTGAGETQYF. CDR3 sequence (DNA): TGTGCCACCAGTGACACAGGGGCGGGGGAGACCCAGTACTTC.

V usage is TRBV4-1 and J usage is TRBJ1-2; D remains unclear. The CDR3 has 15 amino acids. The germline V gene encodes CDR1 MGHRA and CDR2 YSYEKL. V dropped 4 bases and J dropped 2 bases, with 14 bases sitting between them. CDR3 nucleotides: TGCGCCAGCAGCCCGATAGACCCGAGGAACTATGGCTACACCTTC. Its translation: CASSPIDPRNYGYTF.

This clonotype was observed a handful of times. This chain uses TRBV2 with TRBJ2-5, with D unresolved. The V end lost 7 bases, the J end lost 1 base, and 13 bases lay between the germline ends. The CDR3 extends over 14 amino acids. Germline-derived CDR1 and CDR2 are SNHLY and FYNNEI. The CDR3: CASMPRRIQETQYF. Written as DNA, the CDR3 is TGTGCCAGCATGCCCCGACGGATCCAAGAGACCCAGTACTTC.

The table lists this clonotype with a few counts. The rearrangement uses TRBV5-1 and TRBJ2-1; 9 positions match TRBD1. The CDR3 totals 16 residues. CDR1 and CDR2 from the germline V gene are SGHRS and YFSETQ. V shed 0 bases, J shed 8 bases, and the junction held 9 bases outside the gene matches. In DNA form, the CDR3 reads TGCGCCAGCAGCTTGGAGGGGGACAGGGCGGTAGATGAGCAGTTCTTC. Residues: CASSLEGDRAVDEQFF.

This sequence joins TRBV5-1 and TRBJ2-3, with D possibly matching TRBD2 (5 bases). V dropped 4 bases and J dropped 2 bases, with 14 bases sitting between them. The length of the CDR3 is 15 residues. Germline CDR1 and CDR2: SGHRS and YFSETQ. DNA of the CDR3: TGCGCCAGCAGCGTAGTCCGGAGGCCCACAGATACGCAGTATTTT. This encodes CASSVVRRPTDTQYF.

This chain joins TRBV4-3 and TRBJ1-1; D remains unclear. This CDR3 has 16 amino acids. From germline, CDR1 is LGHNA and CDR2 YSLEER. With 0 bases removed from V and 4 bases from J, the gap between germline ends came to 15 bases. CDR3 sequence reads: CASSQDLYGDSTEAFF. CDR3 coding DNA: TGCGCCAGCAGCCAAGATCTTTATGGGGATTCCACTGAAGCTTTCTTT.